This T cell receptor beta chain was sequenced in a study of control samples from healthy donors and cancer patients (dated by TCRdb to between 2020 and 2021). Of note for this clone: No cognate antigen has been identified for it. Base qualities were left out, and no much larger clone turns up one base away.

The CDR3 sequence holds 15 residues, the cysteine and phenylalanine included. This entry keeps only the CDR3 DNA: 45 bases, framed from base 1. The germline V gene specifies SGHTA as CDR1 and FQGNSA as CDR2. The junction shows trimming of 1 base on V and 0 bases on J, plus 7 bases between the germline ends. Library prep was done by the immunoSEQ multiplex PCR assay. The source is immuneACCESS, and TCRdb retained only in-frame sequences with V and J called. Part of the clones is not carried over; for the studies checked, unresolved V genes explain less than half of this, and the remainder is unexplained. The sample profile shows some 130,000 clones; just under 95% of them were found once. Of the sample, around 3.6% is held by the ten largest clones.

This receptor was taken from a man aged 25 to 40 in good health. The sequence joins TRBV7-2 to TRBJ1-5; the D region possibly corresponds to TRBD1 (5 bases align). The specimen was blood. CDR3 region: CASSLGGISNQPQHF. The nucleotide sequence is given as TGTGCCAGCAGCTTAGGGGGGATTAGCAATCAGCCCCAGCATTTT.